The T cell receptor beta chain under discussion was sequenced for a study of Ad26.COV2.S vaccination and SARS-CoV-2 variants. Study overall: Participants got Ad26.COV2.S intramuscularly, once or twice 56 days apart. General study points: Assessments of TCR breadth and depth may have underestimated the total T cell responses. With respect to non-spike TCR breadth, vaccine and placebo recipients were similar.

Germline assignment: CDR1 LGHDT and CDR2 YNNKEL (reference sequence). The CDR3 length is 14 residues. V dropped 2 bases and J dropped 7 bases, with 12 bases sitting between them. Libraries were prepared by immunoSEQ multiplex PCR; TCRdb keeps only in-frame clonotypes and omits some of them. This table holds a few hundred thousand clones, roughly four fifths found once. For this clone: Its antigen is not identified.

Documented treatment: about 20 received Ad26.COV2.S at low or high dose, single or two shots; 5 received placebo; per-sample allocation not given. The samples were gathered on day 63 after the first injection of vaccine or placebo. Recruitment in Boston yielded a donor of adult age, 18-55 years. V is TRBV3-1 (or the pseudogene TRBV3-2) and J is TRBJ2-1, with TRBD2 as a possible D gene (5 bases). Here the sequenced sample was peripheral blood, taken in a trial of Ad26.COV2.S vaccine versus placebo. This clonotype was sampled from a person aged 18-65 years who received the Ad26.COV2.S COVID-19 vaccine or a placebo. In DNA, the CDR3 is TGTGCCAGCAGCCAAAGACTATACAGTAATGAGCAGTTCTTC. Translated, it gives CASSQRLYSNEQFF.